These 27 T cell receptor beta chains came from one sample sequenced in a study of T-cell memory formation after mild COVID-19. TCRdb reanalysed the 5' RACE reads using MiXCR and keeps one entry per CDR3 protein. The sample holds 190,000 or so distinct CDR3 sequences; about a fifth are singletons and the top ten take about 21%. Material: PBMCs or a T cell subset sorted from them (not recorded which). The receptors were sampled from an adult woman who had mild COVID-19 (a few samples of this study predate the infection). Cell type and time point are not known.

The chain links TRBV4-3 to TRBJ1-6; the D gene is possibly TRBD1 (5 bases). The CDR3 has 15 residues. The ends were cut back, 0 bases at V and 10 bases at J, with 13 bases in the middle. Germline-derived CDR1 and CDR2 are LGHNA and YSLEER. This CDR3 is CASSQETGGGSPLHF. In DNA form, the CDR3 reads TGCGCCAGCAGCCAAGAAACAGGTGGAGGGTCACCCCTCCACTTT.

There are a few counts of this clonotype. This chain uses TRBV7-9 with TRBJ2-1; D not certain. Trimming took off 4 bases at V and 0 bases at J, with 16 bases between the two ends. CDR1 and CDR2 from the germline V gene are SEHNR and FQNEAQ (reference sequence). This CDR3 comprises 17 residues. CDR3 DNA: TGTGCCAGCAGCTCTGAGGTGGGCCCGAGCTCCTACAATGAGCAGTTCTTC. Protein product: CASSSEVGPSSYNEQFF.

This chain joins TRBV12-3 or TRBV12-4 and TRBJ1-1; D uncertain. This CDR3 region has 18 residues. V was clipped by 3 bases and J by 0 bases, with 20 bases between them. CDR3 loop: CASSFGLENQPMNTEAFF. In nucleotides, the CDR3 is TGTGCCAGCAGTTTTGGTCTCGAAAACCAGCCCATGAACACTGAAGCTTTCTTT.

V is TRBV20-1 and J is TRBJ2-3; D uncertain. The germline CDR1 and CDR2 sequences are DFQATT and SNEGSKA (reference sequence). V dropped 5 bases and J dropped 2 bases, with 11 bases sitting between them. The CDR3 contains 13 residues. The CDR3 DNA reads as TGCAGTGCTGGAAACACCCTCACAGATACGCAGTATTTT. It specifies CSAGNTLTDTQYF.

The chain carries TRBV9 and TRBJ2-7; TRBD2 matches 7 bases. The trim removed 2 bases at V and 0 bases at J, leaving 2 bases unmatched. The CDR3 has 14 residues. The germline CDR1 and CDR2 sequences are SGDLS and YYNGEE. The CDR3, as DNA: TGTGCCAGCAGCGTCGGGGGGATCTCCTACGAGCAGTACTTC. It codes for CASSVGGISYEQYF.

Many counts were recorded for this clonotype. The chain combines TRBV15 with TRBJ2-7; 9 nucleotides line up with TRBD1. The ends lost 0 bases at V and 9 bases at J; junction bases unmatched: 3. This CDR3 has 13 residues. CDR1 is LNHNV, CDR2 YYDKDF, per germline (reference sequence). Here the CDR3 DNA reads TGTGCCACCAGCAGAGATGGGGGACAGGGGCAGTACTTC. Amino acids: CATSRDGGQGQYF.

This clonotype occurred a few times. V gene TRBV2 combines with J gene TRBJ2-1, with 7 bases aligning to TRBD2. Germline V gene lookup returns CDR1 SNHLY and CDR2 FYNNEI. V was clipped by 9 bases and J by 4 bases; unmatched bases: 12. CDR3 length: 15 residues. CDR3 amino acids: CARESGIRDYNEQFF. The DNA of the CDR3 is TGTGCCAGAGAGAGCGGGATAAGGGATTACAATGAGCAGTTCTTC.

V gene TRBV12-3 or TRBV12-4 combines with J gene TRBJ1-4; 7 bases align to TRBD1. CDR3 size: 13 residues. V shed 6 bases and J 7 bases; nucleotides not matched to a gene: 5. This CDR3 is CASSQDRAEKLFF. The CDR3 DNA is TGTGCCAGCAGCCAAGACAGGGCTGAAAAACTGTTTTTT.

This clonotype occurred once. The chain has TRBV4-2 and TRBJ2-7; the D call may be TRBD1 or TRBD2 (6 bases each). The V and J ends lost 2 bases and 0 bases respectively, with 17 bases between them. CDR3 length: 17 residues. Germline CDR1 is LGHNA and CDR2 is YNFKEQ. CDR3 sequence reads: CASSQPGGGLSSYEQYF. The CDR3 DNA reads TGTGCCAGCAGCCAACCCGGAGGGGGGCTCAGCTCCTACGAGCAGTACTTC.

The V and J genes are TRBV6-2 or TRBV6-3 and TRBJ2-7; TRBD1 agrees at 8 bases. In germline, CDR1 is MNHEY, CDR2 SVGEGT. This CDR3 has 14 amino acids. The V segment lost 7 bases and the J segment 5 bases; nucleotides outside the gene matches: 10. CDR3 sequence (DNA): TGTGCCAGCACCGACGACAGGGGAGAGAACGAGCAGTACTTC. Translating it yields CASTDDRGENEQYF.

J is TRBJ2-1 and V is TRBV23-1; D ambiguous. TRBV23-1 is an ORF for which the function is uncertain. This CDR3 contains 15 residues. The V end was cut by 2 bases, the J end by 0 bases, with 8 bases between. CDR3 protein: CASSQRASSYNEQFF. The CDR3 coding sequence is TGCGCCAGCAGTCAAAGGGCTAGCTCCTACAATGAGCAGTTCTTC.

The chain joins TRBV5-1 to TRBJ2-2, with D unclear. The CDR3 covers 15 residues. V shed 5 bases and J shed 2 bases, with 13 bases lying between them. Germline values: CDR1 SGHRS, CDR2 YFSETQ. The CDR3 loop is CASSPGSSNTGELFF. CDR3 sequence (DNA): TGCGCCAGCAGTCCCGGGTCATCAAACACCGGGGAGCTGTTTTTT.

This clonotype showed up just a few times. The rearrangement uses TRBV24-1 and TRBJ1-1, with 9 bases that match TRBD1. Looked up from germline, CDR1 is KGHDR and CDR2 is SFDVKD. The CDR3 is made up of 13 amino acids. With 7 bases clipped from V and 5 bases from J, the junction kept 4 bases outside the gene matches. CDR3 in DNA: TGTGCCACCAGGCAGACAGGGGGAACTGAAGCTTTCTTT. It is translated as CATRQTGGTEAFF.

The genes are TRBV19 and TRBJ2-3; possible D gene TRBD2, 6 bases. The CDR3 length is 15 residues. Germline V gives CDR1 LNHDA, CDR2 SQIVND (reference sequence). V was trimmed by 7 bases and J by 5 bases, leaving 19 bases between them. The CDR3, as DNA: TGTGCCAGTACCCCCGTCGGGGGAGACGGAGATACGCAGTATTTT. Translating it yields CASTPVGGDGDTQYF. Drawing the rest from reference TRBV19 and TRBJ2-3, the complete variable domain is DGGITQSPKYLFRKEGQNVTLSCEQNLNHDAMYWYRQDPGQGLRLIYYSQIVNDFQKGDIAEGYSVSREKKESFPLTVTSAQKNPTAFYLCASTPVGGDGDTQYFGPGTRLTVL.

This chain joins TRBV6-2 or TRBV6-3 and TRBJ2-5; D is perhaps TRBD1 (5 bases). CDR3 length: 16 residues. Germline V gene lookup returns CDR1 MNHEY and CDR2 SVGEGT. With 2 bases removed from V and 2 bases from J, the gap between germline ends came to 15 bases. CDR3 nucleotides: TGTGCCAGCAGTTACGGGGTCCGCAGGGATCAAGAGACCCAGTACTTC. Translating gives CASSYGVRRDQETQYF.

The CDR3 here is CASSQDFGGQDTEAFF. The CDR3 nucleotides read TGTGCCAGCAGCCAAGATTTTGGCGGACAGGACACTGAAGCTTTCTTT. The V gene is TRBV4-2, the J gene TRBJ1-1; 7 nucleotides align to TRBD1. The CDR3 length is 16 residues. The germline gives CDR1 LGHNA, CDR2 YNFKEQ. The V segment lost 0 bases and the J segment 3 bases; nucleotides outside the gene matches: 7.

V is TRBV27 and J is TRBJ2-1; weak D call: TRBD2 (6 bases). Germline V gene sequence: CDR1 MNHEY, CDR2 SMNVEV (reference sequence). V was shortened by 0 bases and J by 7 bases, with 7 bases between the two germline ends. The CDR3 length is 13 residues. The CDR3 region is CASSLSAGNEQFF. The CDR3 DNA is TGTGCCAGCAGTTTATCGGCGGGGAATGAGCAGTTCTTC.

There are many counts of this clonotype. The J gene is TRBJ1-3, the V gene TRBV13, with 7 bases fitting TRBD1. V dropped 5 bases and J dropped 0; count of bases not matched to a gene: 7. In germline, CDR1 is PRHDT, CDR2 FYEKMQ (reference sequence). The CDR3 is 16 residues long. The CDR3 nucleotides read TGTGCCAGCAGCCGGGACAGTCTCTCCTCTGGAAACACCATATATTTT. Translated, it gives CASSRDSLSSGNTIYF. Complete variable domain (other parts from reference TRBV13 and TRBJ1-3): AAGVIQSPRHLIKEKRETATLKCYPIPRHDTVYWYQQGPGQDPQFLISFYEKMQSDKGSIPDRFSAQQFSDYHSELNMSSLELGDSALYFCASSRDSLSSGNTIYFGEGSWLTVV.

The rearrangement uses TRBV9 and TRBJ2-7; 10 bases are shared with TRBD2. V was pared by 2 bases and J by 3 bases, with 5 bases of the junction left unmatched. CDR3 length: 15 amino acids. Germline CDR1 SGDLS, CDR2 YYNGEE. The CDR3: CASSVAASGSYEQYF. The CDR3 DNA is TGTGCCAGCAGCGTTGCGGCTAGCGGGAGCTACGAGCAGTACTTC. The full variable domain, completed using reference TRBV9 and TRBJ2-7, is DSGVTQTPKHLITATGQRVTLRCSPRSGDLSVYWYQQSLDQGLQFLIQYYNGEERAKGNILERFSAQQFPDLHSELNLSSLELGDSALYFCASSVAASGSYEQYFGPGTRLTVT.

Note on this clonotype: One end of the junction fails to match germline, which may point to a read error. The gene calls are TRBV19 and TRBJ2-1; tentative D call: TRBD2 (5 bases). Germline V gene lookup returns CDR1 LNHDA and CDR2 SQIVND (reference sequence). CDR3 length: 14 residues. CDR3 sequence: CDSSIGGDYNEQFF. CDR3 DNA: TGTGACAGTAGTATAGGAGGCGACTACAATGAGCAGTTCTTC.

This clonotype has at least ten counts. The V and J genes are TRBV2 and TRBJ2-3; no reliable D call. The CDR3 is made up of 14 amino acids. Germline CDR1 is SNHLY and CDR2 is FYNNEI. Trimming took 8 bases from V and 0 from J, leaving 12 bases between them. The CDR3, as DNA: TGTGCCAGCCTAATGGACGGTAGCACAGATACGCAGTATTTT. Its protein is CASLMDGSTDTQYF.

Only a few counts were recorded for this clonotype. This chain links TRBV7-3 with TRBJ2-5; 9 bases are shared with TRBD1. The CDR3 is 15 residues long. Unmatched junction bases numbered 5, after V lost 5 bases and J lost 1 base. Germline lookup yields CDR1 SGHTA and CDR2 FQGTGA. The CDR3 region is CASSLTGGFQETQYF. The CDR3 DNA reads as TGTGCCAGCAGCCTGACAGGGGGTTTCCAAGAGACCCAGTACTTC.

The genes are TRBV20-1 and TRBJ2-7; D gene ambiguous. The V end lost 3 bases, the J end lost 0 bases, and 9 bases lay between the germline ends. Germline CDR1 DFQATT, CDR2 SNEGSKA (reference sequence). This CDR3 has 13 residues. CDR3 in DNA: TGCAGTGCTAGTGGTGACCCCTCCTACGAGCAGTACTTC. Encoded protein: CSASGDPSYEQYF.

V is TRBV7-8 and J is TRBJ2-3, with no clear D. The V and J ends lost 0 bases and 8 bases respectively, with 3 bases between them. Germline V CDR1 and CDR2: SGHVS, FQNEAQ. This CDR3 is 11 amino acids long. CDR3 coding DNA: TGTGCCAGCAGCTTAGCGGGTACGCAGTATTTT. Translating gives CASSLAGTQYF.

The table lists this clonotype with a few counts. Sequence at one end of the junction differs from germline and may be a read error. For the CDR3, the DNA is TGTGCTAGCAGCTTACTCTCGGGACCGTTCGGACCCGGGCGAGAGACCCAGTACTTC. Amino acid sequence: CASSLLSGPFGPGRETQYF. The chain couples TRBV7-7 to TRBJ2-5; the D gene could be TRBD1 or TRBD2 (5 bases each). This CDR3 is built from 19 residues. In germline, CDR1 is SSHAT, CDR2 FNYEAQ (reference sequence). Using reference TRBV7-7 and TRBJ2-5 for the parts outside the CDR3, the full variable domain is GAGVSQSPRYKVTKRGQDVTLRCDPISSHATLYWYQQALGQGPEFLTYFNYEAQPDKSGLPSDRFSAERPEGSISTLTIQRTEQRDSAMYRCASSLLSGPFGPGRETQYFGPGTRLLVL.

In this sample, this clonotype turned up a few times. This chain uses TRBV15 with TRBJ2-7, with 7 nucleotides matching TRBD1. Germline V CDR1 and CDR2: LNHNV, YYDKDF (reference sequence). This CDR3 has 12 residues. V trimming: 4 bases; J trimming: 12 bases; junction bases outside the gene matches: 9. The CDR3 here is CATSTRQGKSYF. The CDR3 nucleotides read TGTGCCACCAGCACCCGACAGGGAAAGTCGTACTTC.

This chain links TRBV24-1 with TRBJ2-7; no clear D. V lost 3 bases and J 4 bases, leaving 9 bases between the germline ends. Germline V gives CDR1 KGHDR, CDR2 SFDVKD. This CDR3 contains 13 residues. The CDR3, as DNA: TGTGCCACCAGTGATCCCGGGCTTTACGAGCAGTACTTC. It specifies CATSDPGLYEQYF.